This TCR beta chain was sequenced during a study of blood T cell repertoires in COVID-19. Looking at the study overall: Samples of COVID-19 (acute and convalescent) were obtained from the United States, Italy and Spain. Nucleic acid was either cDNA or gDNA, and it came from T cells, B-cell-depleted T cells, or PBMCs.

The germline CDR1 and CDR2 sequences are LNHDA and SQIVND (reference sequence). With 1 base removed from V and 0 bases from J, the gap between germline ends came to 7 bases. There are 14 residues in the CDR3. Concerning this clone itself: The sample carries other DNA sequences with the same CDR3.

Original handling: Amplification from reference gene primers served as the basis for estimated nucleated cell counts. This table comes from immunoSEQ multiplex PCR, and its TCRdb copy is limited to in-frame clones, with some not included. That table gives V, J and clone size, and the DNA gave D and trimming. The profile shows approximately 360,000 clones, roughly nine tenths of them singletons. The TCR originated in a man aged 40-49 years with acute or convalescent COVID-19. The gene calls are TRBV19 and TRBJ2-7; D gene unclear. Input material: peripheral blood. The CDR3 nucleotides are TGTGCCAGTAGTATAGCAGGCAACTCCTACGAGCAGTACTTC. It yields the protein CASSIAGNSYEQYF.